Presented here are 26 T cell receptor beta chains from one specimen sequenced in a study of post-analysis software for immune sequencing data. Libraries were made from TCR beta cDNA, and they carried unique molecular identifiers. TCRdb reanalysed the PCR reads using MiXCR and keeps one entry per CDR3 protein. This table holds around 160,000 distinct CDR3 sequences, about 37% found once. Sequencing used blood, obtained after autologous hematopoietic stem cell transplantation. The receptor set was obtained from a girl aged 10-17 years with multiple sclerosis.

This clonotype has a count of ten or more. The chain links TRBV7-2 to TRBJ2-1; possibly TRBD1 for D (5 bases). This CDR3 has 14 residues. Deletions cut 1 base from V and 4 bases from J, with 8 bases between. CDR1 is SGHTA, CDR2 FQGNSA, per germline. CDR3 in amino acids: CASSLDSGYNEQFF. The CDR3 DNA follows: TGTGCCAGCAGCTTAGACTCAGGGTACAATGAGCAGTTCTTC.

CDR3 loop: CSAYPGLLAGETQYF. Written as DNA, the CDR3 is TGCAGTGCCTATCCGGGACTCTTAGCGGGGGAGACCCAGTACTTC. The genes are TRBV20-1 and TRBJ2-5; 8 bases are a match to TRBD2. The CDR3 length is 15 residues. The germline CDR1 and CDR2 sequences are DFQATT and SNEGSKA (reference sequence). The trim removed 6 bases at V and 5 bases at J, leaving 14 bases unmatched.

The chain uses TRBV20-1 and TRBJ2-7; maybe TRBD1 (8 bases). CDR3 size: 16 residues. Germline lookup yields CDR1 DFQATT and CDR2 SNEGSKA (reference sequence). Trimming took off 2 bases at V and 4 bases at J, with 21 bases between the two ends. DNA for the CDR3: TGCAGTGCTAGACCCAACAGGGGGGGGGTTGTGTACGAGCAGTACTTC. This codes for CSARPNRGGVVYEQYF.

J is TRBJ2-3 and V is TRBV12-3 or TRBV12-4; D possibly matches TRBD1 or TRBD2 (6 bases each). The V end was cut by 7 bases, the J end by 6 bases, with 14 bases between. CDR3 length: 13 residues. CDR3 DNA sequence: TGTGCCAGCACACCGGGGGCAATTGATACGCAGTATTTT. This sequence encodes CASTPGAIDTQYF.

The V gene is TRBV29-1, the J gene TRBJ1-2; no reliable D call. Germline CDR1 and CDR2: SQVTM and ANQGSEA. The CDR3 is 14 amino acids. Trimming cost V 3 bases and J 0 bases, with 11 bases left between them. The DNA for the CDR3 is TGCAGCGTTGACAGGCAGTTAGCTAACTATGGCTACACCTTC. It is translated as CSVDRQLANYGYTF.

Note on this clonotype: One junction end disagrees with the germline gene, perhaps due to a read error. The rearrangement uses TRBV7-9 and TRBJ1-2; 9 bases agree with TRBD1. This CDR3 spans 16 amino acids. Germline V CDR1 and CDR2: SEHNR, FQNEAQ (reference sequence). CDR3 in DNA: TGTGCCAGCAGCCAACGGGCCGGGACAGGGACCTATGGCTACATCTTC. It specifies CASSQRAGTGTYGYIF. Supplemented by reference TRBV7-9 and TRBJ1-2, the full variable domain reads DTGVSQNPRHKITKRGQNVTFRCDPISEHNRLYWYRQTLGQGPEFLTYFQNEAQLEKSRLLSDRFSAERPKGSFSTLEIQRTEQGDSAMYLCASSQRAGTGTYGYIFGSGTRLTVV.

V gene TRBV5-4 combines with J gene TRBJ2-3, with a weak D call TRBD2 (5 bases). Germline V gives CDR1 SGHNT, CDR2 YYREEE (reference sequence). V lost 9 bases and J lost 0, with 14 bases in between. The CDR3 totals 14 residues. CDR3 nucleotides: TGTGCCACCCTCCGGACTCCTAGCACAGATACGCAGTATTTT. As protein: CATLRTPSTDTQYF. The full variable domain, its missing parts supplied by reference TRBV5-4 and TRBJ2-3, is ETGVTQSPTHLIKTRGQQVTLRCSSQSGHNTVSWYQQALGQGPQFIFQYYREEENGRGNFPPRFSGLQFPNYSSELNVNALELDDSALYLCATLRTPSTDTQYFGPGTRLTVL.

This clonotype was detected only a few times. This chain connects TRBV20-1 to TRBJ1-6; D gene unclear. Trimming left V 0 bases short and J 8 bases short, with 11 bases between. The CDR3 contains 14 residues. Germline CDR1 reads DFQATT; CDR2 reads SNEGSKA (reference sequence). The CDR3: CSARDHVGHSPLHF. For the CDR3, the DNA is TGCAGTGCTAGAGATCATGTAGGTCATTCACCCCTCCACTTT.

This CDR3 reads CASGSLEGHPGETQYF. DNA of the CDR3: TGTGCCAGCGGAAGTCTCGAGGGACACCCTGGGGAGACCCAGTACTTC. The chain joins TRBV7-9 to TRBJ2-7; maybe TRBD1 (6 bases). The J call is uncertain, as TRBJ2-5 better fits the DNA end. CDR1 is SEHNR, CDR2 FQNEAQ, per germline (reference sequence). The CDR3 sequence is 16 residues long.

A few counts support this clonotype. V and J are TRBV6-5 and TRBJ2-1, with D possibly TRBD1 on 5 matching bases. The germline gives CDR1 MNHEY, CDR2 SVGAGI. Trimming shortened V by 2 bases and J by 7 bases, and 21 bases separated the two germline ends. This CDR3 has 17 amino acids. CDR3 residues: CASSYKTPWQGRNEQFF. CDR3 DNA: TGTGCCAGCAGTTACAAAACCCCATGGCAGGGTAGGAATGAGCAGTTCTTC.

This clonotype has more than one count but fewer than ten. This rearrangement joins TRBV20-1 to TRBJ2-3; D is unclear. Trimming removed 0 bases from V and 2 bases from J, with 12 bases in between. The CDR3 has 15 residues. Germline V gene data show CDR1 as DFQATT and CDR2 as SNEGSKA (reference sequence). CDR3 loop: CSARDRPWVTDTQYF. The CDR3, as DNA: TGCAGTGCTAGAGATAGGCCGTGGGTCACAGATACGCAGTATTTT.

The CDR3 spells CSADPGTSDRNEQFF. The CDR3 bases are TGCAGTGCCGACCCCGGGACTAGCGATCGCAATGAGCAGTTCTTC. This chain uses TRBV20-1 with TRBJ2-1; TRBD2 matches at 10 bases. CDR1 DFQATT and CDR2 SNEGSKA come from the germline V gene (reference sequence). V was pared by 6 bases and J by 6 bases, with 11 bases of the junction left unmatched. The CDR3 is 15 amino acids.

This clonotype was counted many times. At one end, the junction sequence differs from germline, possibly due to a read error. This chain connects TRBV12-3 or TRBV12-4 to TRBJ2-1; 10 nucleotides match TRBD2. The CDR3 totals 14 residues. The CDR3 here is CASSLAGGRRAQFF. The DNA of the CDR3 is TGTGCCAGCAGCTTAGCGGGAGGACGTAGGGCGCAGTTCTTC.

This clonotype was seen a few times. CDR3 region: CATSDVGQGADTQYF. The CDR3, as DNA: TGTGCCACCAGTGACGTGGGACAGGGCGCAGATACGCAGTATTTT. J is TRBJ2-3 and V is TRBV24-1, with TRBD1 matching 9 bases. This CDR3 contains 15 residues. The germline V gene encodes CDR1 KGHDR and CDR2 SFDVKD. The junction had 5 bases not matched to a gene; V was cut back by 4 bases and J by 4 bases.

This clonotype showed up many times. This chain uses TRBV4-3 with TRBJ2-7; no clear D. V lost 1 base and J lost 4, with 8 bases in between. The germline V gene has CDR1 LGHNA and CDR2 YSLEER. CDR3 length equals 13 residues. The CDR3 sequence: CASSQGPSYEQYF. In DNA form, the CDR3 reads TGCGCCAGCAGCCAAGGCCCGAGTTACGAGCAGTACTTC.

This clonotype was detected a few times. The chain recombines TRBV27 with TRBJ2-1, with D tentatively TRBD2 (6 bases). The CDR3 contains 13 residues. Germline V gives CDR1 MNHEY, CDR2 SMNVEV (reference sequence). V lost 6 bases, J lost 5 bases, and 11 bases lay in between. CDR3 loop: CASRHGLNNEQFF. CDR3 sequence (DNA): TGTGCCAGCAGGCATGGACTAAACAATGAGCAGTTCTTC.

The chain uses TRBV4-3 and TRBJ2-1; TRBD1 might be the D (6 bases). The CDR3 runs 16 residues. CDR1 and CDR2 from the germline V gene are LGHNA and YSLEER. V dropped 0 bases and J dropped 15 bases, with 24 bases sitting between them. Written as DNA, the CDR3 is TGCGCCAGCAGCCAAGATCTTGCTAGCTCCGGCAGGGGCATGTTCTTC. Translating gives CASSQDLASSGRGMFF.

The rearrangement joins TRBV5-1 to TRBJ1-4; D unclear. This CDR3 spans 16 amino acids. The V end was cut by 1 base, the J end by 1 base, with 11 bases between. Looked up from germline, CDR1 is SGHRS and CDR2 is YFSETQ. The CDR3 loop reads CASSLNGRLTNEKLFF. The DNA for the CDR3 is TGCGCCAGCAGCTTGAATGGACGGCTAACTAATGAAAAACTGTTTTTT.

The sample holds a few counts of this clonotype. A read error may produce the germline difference seen at one junction end. The V gene is TRBV2, the J gene TRBJ2-5; 13 bases are shared with TRBD2. This CDR3 is 16 amino acids long. Germline CDR1 reads SNHLY; CDR2 reads FYNNEI. The DNA for the CDR3 is TGTGTCAGCAGTGGACTAGCGGGAGACTCGAGACATGAGCAGTACTTC. The encoded protein is CVSSGLAGDSRHEQYF.

This rearrangement joins TRBV12-3 or TRBV12-4 to TRBJ1-1; D unresolved. The CDR3 is made up of 11 amino acids. Trimming stripped 0 bases from V and 11 bases from J, with 7 bases between. CDR3 amino acids: CASSLAAHAFF. In DNA form, the CDR3 reads TGTGCCAGCAGTTTAGCGGCGCATGCTTTCTTT.

This clonotype was observed a handful of times. The genes are TRBV10-3 and TRBJ2-5; D call uncertain. V was trimmed by 7 bases and J by 2 bases, leaving 14 bases between them. The CDR3 contains 14 residues. Germline-derived CDR1 and CDR2 are ENHRY and SYGVKD. Written as DNA, the CDR3 is TGTGCCATCAATGCGTTTGGCGGACAAGAGACCCAGTACTTC. Amino acids: CAINAFGGQETQYF.

CDR3 residues: CASSSGRAGVEYEQYF. CDR3 nucleotide sequence: TGTGCCAGCAGCTCCGGACGAGCGGGAGTTGAGTACGAGCAGTACTTC. The chain carries TRBV7-2 and TRBJ2-5; 8 bases align to TRBD2. The J call may be incorrect, as the DNA end agrees better with TRBJ2-7. The CDR3 totals 16 residues. Germline lookup yields CDR1 SGHTA and CDR2 FQGNSA.

In this sample, this clonotype turned up a few times. The V call is TRBV25-1, the J call TRBJ2-3; D might be TRBD2 (5 bases). Trimming cost V 3 bases and J 2 bases, with 12 bases left between them. The germline V gene has CDR1 MGHDK and CDR2 SYGVNS. The CDR3 loop spans 15 amino acids. The DNA for the CDR3 is TGTGCCAGCAGTGACGCCCGGGAACTCACAGATACGCAGTATTTT. Encoded protein: CASSDARELTDTQYF.

This clonotype was detected only a few times. The chain recombines TRBV9 with TRBJ2-3, with D possibly matching TRBD2 (6 bases). Per germline, CDR1 SGDLS and CDR2 YYNGEE. There are 15 residues in the CDR3. Trimming stripped 3 bases from V and 2 bases from J, with 13 bases between. CDR3 amino acids: CASSEASAPTDTQYF. DNA of the CDR3: TGTGCCAGCAGCGAGGCTAGCGCACCCACAGATACGCAGTATTTT.

This clonotype was seen more than once but under ten times. The chain recombines TRBV18 with TRBJ1-1, with D possibly TRBD1 on 6 matching bases. Trimming took 2 bases from V and 3 from J, leaving 10 bases between them. This CDR3 has 14 residues. CDR1 and CDR2 (germline): KGHSH, LQKENI. The CDR3 DNA is TGTGCCAGCTCACCAGAGGGGGGGGACACTGAAGCTTTCTTT. As protein: CASSPEGGDTEAFF.

This chain uses TRBV7-9 with TRBJ1-1; no definite D call. The CDR3 covers 14 residues. V was trimmed by 4 bases and J by 3 bases, leaving 12 bases between them. Germline lookup yields CDR1 SEHNR and CDR2 FQNEAQ (reference sequence). The CDR3 loop is CASSSRTGYTEAFF. The CDR3 DNA reads as TGTGCCAGCAGCTCCCGGACGGGGTACACTGAAGCTTTCTTT.